This TCR beta chain was sequenced for a study of shared clonotypes between healthy human individuals. Study at large: Each donor contributed plates that comprised three CD4 naive, three CD4 memory, two CD8 naive and one CD8 memory.

The study separated CD4+ cells into CD45RA+ naive and CD45RA-negative memory subsets. TCRdb's table, derived via immunoSEQ multiplex PCR, lists solely in-frame clones and lacks some. Seen here are about 1.1 million clones, approximately 77% observed once, and the top ten hold about 0.89%. Germline V CDR1 and CDR2: MRHNA, SNTAGT. V was pared by 4 bases and J by 6 bases, with 9 bases between. This CDR3 spans 13 amino acids. The V gene is TRBV6-4, the J gene TRBJ2-2; D remains ambiguous. The sequenced sample consisted of memory CD4+ T cells from PBMCs. This sample's subset: CD45RA-negative fraction. The sequence was obtained from a man aged 18 to 35 in good health. Some clones in this sample may be carry-over from other donors' samples. CDR3 loop: CASSGEIAGELFF. The CDR3 DNA reads TGTGCCAGCAGTGGAGAGATAGCCGGGGAGCTGTTTTTT.